The rows below give T cell receptor beta chains drawn from one sample of a study of blood T cells in healthy people across ages. TCRdb re-called the 5' RACE reads with MiXCR, one entry per CDR3 protein. The table lists more than 800,000 distinct CDR3 sequences, under 30% of them singletons. What was sequenced was blood. These receptors all come from a woman aged 80 or older in good health. The CDR3 runs from the conserved cysteine through the conserved F or W. A D gene is named only where the DNA matches it firmly. A clone size is listed for some rows: how often the clone was seen (once, few, many), or a class if it is expanded.

d_gene: .
abundance: .
v_gene: TRBV12-3/TRBV12-4
j_gene: TRBJ1-1
CDR3nt: TGTACCAGCACTACCCTACCGGCAGGGGCCCGGAACACTGAAGCTTTCTTT
CDR3aa: CTSTTLPAGARNTEAFF

d_gene: .
abundance: few
v_gene: TRBV11-2
j_gene: TRBJ2-3
CDR3nt: TGTGCCAGCAGCTTAGGCGCGGCCAAGTCCGATACGCAGTATTTT
CDR3aa: CASSLGAAKSDTQYF

d_gene: .
abundance: .
v_gene: TRBV7-2
j_gene: TRBJ1-2
CDR3nt: TGTGCCAGCAGCTTACTAGGGGGGATCTATGGCTACACCTTC
CDR3aa: CASSLLGGIYGYTF

d_gene: .
abundance: many
v_gene: TRBV27
j_gene: TRBJ2-5
CDR3nt: TGTGCCAGCAGCCTTACCCTCCGACTACAGCGGGAGACCCAGTACTTC
CDR3aa: CASSLTLRLQRETQYF

d_gene: .
abundance: many
v_gene: TRBV10-3
j_gene: TRBJ2-6
CDR3nt: TGTGCCATCAGTGCCATTCGCTCGAACCGACAGTATGGAGCCTTCTCTGGGGCCAACGTCCTGACTTTC
CDR3aa: CAISAIRSNRQYGAFSGANVLTF

d_gene: .
abundance: many
v_gene: TRBV4-3
j_gene: TRBJ2-3
CDR3nt: TGCGCCAGCAGCCGGGACTCTGCACATACGCAGTATTTT
CDR3aa: CASSRDSAHTQYF

d_gene: TRBD1
abundance: few
v_gene: TRBV7-2
j_gene: TRBJ2-7
CDR3nt: TGTGCCAGCGGCCAAGGGACAGGGCTTTGCGAGCAGTACTTC
CDR3aa: CASGQGTGLCEQYF

d_gene: .
abundance: many
v_gene: TRBV12-5
j_gene: TRBJ1-2
CDR3nt: TGTGCTAGTGGTTTGGTACTCCCCACCTTC
CDR3aa: CASGLVLPTF

d_gene: .
abundance: many
v_gene: TRBV20-1
j_gene: TRBJ2-7
CDR3nt: TGCAGTGCTAGAGATTCTCTTGGGCCCGCCTACGAGCAGTACTTC
CDR3aa: CSARDSLGPAYEQYF

d_gene: .
abundance: few
v_gene: TRBV20-1
j_gene: TRBJ2-3
CDR3nt: TGCAGTGCTAGAGTAGGCATAGGGGGCACAGATACGCAGTATTTT
CDR3aa: CSARVGIGGTDTQYF

d_gene: .
abundance: .
v_gene: TRBV20-1
j_gene: TRBJ2-1
CDR3nt: TGCAGTGCCACCATACAGGGAGCATACAATGGGCAGTTCTTC
CDR3aa: CSATIQGAYNGQFF

d_gene: .
abundance: many
v_gene: TRBV12-3/TRBV12-4
j_gene: TRBJ2-5
CDR3nt: TGTGCCAGCAGTTTAGGACACAGGGCCGAGACCCAGTACTTC
CDR3aa: CASSLGHRAETQYF

d_gene: .
abundance: many
v_gene: TRBV14
j_gene: TRBJ2-6
CDR3nt: TGTGCCAGCAGCCAATACGAAGGGTTATACGCCAACGTCCTGACTTTC
CDR3aa: CASSQYEGLYANVLTF

d_gene: .
abundance: many
v_gene: TRBV6-1
j_gene: TRBJ2-6
CDR3nt: TGTGCCAGCTCCGGGACGGCCAACGTCCTGACTTTC
CDR3aa: CASSGTANVLTF

d_gene: TRBD1
abundance: many
v_gene: TRBV20-1
j_gene: TRBJ2-6
CDR3nt: TGCAGTGCTAGGGACAGGGCTGGGGCCAACGTCCTGACTTTC
CDR3aa: CSARDRAGANVLTF

d_gene: TRBD1
abundance: .
v_gene: TRBV7-2
j_gene: TRBJ2-2
CDR3nt: TGTGCCAGCAGCCGTAGGACAGGGGAAACCGGGGAGCTGTTTTTT
CDR3aa: CASSRRTGETGELFF

d_gene: .
abundance: .
v_gene: TRBV7-8
j_gene: TRBJ1-1
CDR3nt: TGTGCCAGCAGCTTAGATTTGGGAGTGACTGAAGCTTTCTTT
CDR3aa: CASSLDLGVTEAFF

d_gene: TRBD1
abundance: .
v_gene: TRBV7-2
j_gene: TRBJ2-3
CDR3nt: TGTGCCAGCAGCACGACAGGGTTGAAGACAGATACGCAGTATTTT
CDR3aa: CASSTTGLKTDTQYF

d_gene: .
abundance: few
v_gene: TRBV29-1
j_gene: TRBJ2-1
CDR3nt: TGCAGCGTTGAGCGTCCAGGGAGAGGCGAGCAGTTCTTC
CDR3aa: CSVERPGRGEQFF

d_gene: TRBD1
abundance: many
v_gene: TRBV27
j_gene: TRBJ1-2
CDR3nt: TGTGCCAGCAGTTCTTGGACAGGCGGTAACTATGGCTACACCTTC
CDR3aa: CASSSWTGGNYGYTF

d_gene: TRBD1
abundance: many
v_gene: TRBV4-3
j_gene: TRBJ1-1
CDR3nt: TGCGCCAGCAGCCTTACAGGGGGCTCGGGCACTGAAGCTTTCTTT
CDR3aa: CASSLTGGSGTEAFF

d_gene: .
abundance: few
v_gene: TRBV6-2/TRBV6-3
j_gene: TRBJ2-7
CDR3nt: TGTGCCAGCAGTTACTCGAAGGGTCGCTTCTACGACGAGCAGTACTTC
CDR3aa: CASSYSKGRFYDEQYF

d_gene: .
abundance: .
v_gene: TRBV19
j_gene: TRBJ2-7
CDR3nt: TGTGCCAGTAGTATAATCGGGAGCCTTTACGAGCAGTACTTC
CDR3aa: CASSIIGSLYEQYF

d_gene: TRBD2
abundance: .
v_gene: TRBV11-2
j_gene: TRBJ2-3
CDR3nt: TGTGCCAGCAGCTTGACTAGCGGGTCAGATACGCAGTATTTT
CDR3aa: CASSLTSGSDTQYF

d_gene: .
abundance: .
v_gene: TRBV3-1
j_gene: TRBJ1-6
CDR3nt: TGTGCCAGCAGCCAAGATGTGGGTTCACCCCTCCACTTT
CDR3aa: CASSQDVGSPLHF

d_gene: .
abundance: few
v_gene: TRBV7-2
j_gene: TRBJ1-5
CDR3nt: TGTGCCAGCAGGGAGGCGGGATCCAATCAGCCCCAGCATTTT
CDR3aa: CASREAGSNQPQHF

d_gene: TRBD1
abundance: many
v_gene: TRBV3-1
j_gene: TRBJ1-2
CDR3nt: TGTGCCAGCAGCTACACAGGGGGAAGTGGATATGGCTACACCTTC
CDR3aa: CASSYTGGSGYGYTF

d_gene: TRBD1
abundance: many
v_gene: TRBV7-2
j_gene: TRBJ1-4
CDR3nt: TGTGCCAGCAGCGAAGCAGGGACAGGGAGTGAAAAACTGTTTTTT
CDR3aa: CASSEAGTGSEKLFF

d_gene: TRBD1
abundance: many
v_gene: TRBV6-1
j_gene: TRBJ2-5
CDR3nt: TGTGCCAGCAGTCTACAGGGGGCAATTGGAGAGACCCAGTACTTC
CDR3aa: CASSLQGAIGETQYF

d_gene: TRBD2
abundance: .
v_gene: TRBV4-1
j_gene: TRBJ2-7
CDR3nt: TGCGCCAGCAGCCAAGTCCTAGCGGGAGTCCAGGGTGAGCAGTACTTC
CDR3aa: CASSQVLAGVQGEQYF

d_gene: .
abundance: .
v_gene: TRBV7-9
j_gene: TRBJ2-7
CDR3nt: TGTGCCAGCAGCTTAGGGGGGGGAGACAGGCGAGCCTACGAGCAGTACTTC
CDR3aa: CASSLGGGDRRAYEQYF

d_gene: .
abundance: few
v_gene: TRBV20-1
j_gene: TRBJ2-5
CDR3nt: TGCAGTACTCCAGACGGGCGGGAGACCCAGTACTTC
CDR3aa: CSTPDGRETQYF

d_gene: .
abundance: few
v_gene: TRBV27
j_gene: TRBJ2-3
CDR3nt: TGTGCCAGCAGTCTTAGCGGTTCACAGGTCGGGACGCAGTATTTT
CDR3aa: CASSLSGSQVGTQYF

d_gene: .
abundance: few
v_gene: TRBV4-3
j_gene: TRBJ2-2
CDR3nt: TGCGCCAGCAGCCAAGCTACGGGCACCGGGGAGCTGTTTTTT
CDR3aa: CASSQATGTGELFF

d_gene: .
abundance: many
v_gene: TRBV27
j_gene: TRBJ2-7
CDR3nt: TGTGCCAGCAGTTTAAAACAGGGTGGCGAGCAGTACTTC
CDR3aa: CASSLKQGGEQYF

d_gene: TRBD2
abundance: .
v_gene: TRBV19
j_gene: TRBJ2-1
CDR3nt: TGTGCCAGTAGTATAGATCCGTGGGAGGGCTACAATGAGCAGTTCTTC
CDR3aa: CASSIDPWEGYNEQFF

d_gene: .
abundance: many
v_gene: TRBV7-2
j_gene: TRBJ2-1
CDR3nt: TGTGCCAGCAGCTCATCCCTCAAGAATGAGCAGTTCTTC
CDR3aa: CASSSSLKNEQFF

d_gene: .
abundance: few
v_gene: TRBV11-3
j_gene: TRBJ1-1
CDR3nt: TGTGCCAGTAGGAGGGCGATGGACACTGAAGCTTTCTTT
CDR3aa: CASRRAMDTEAFF

d_gene: .
abundance: many
v_gene: TRBV28
j_gene: TRBJ2-5
CDR3nt: TGTGCCAGCAGGGAACAGGGAAAAGAGACCCAGTACTTC
CDR3aa: CASREQGKETQYF

d_gene: TRBD2
abundance: .
v_gene: TRBV7-2
j_gene: TRBJ2-7
CDR3nt: TGTGTCAGCAGCCCCCAGGGCGGGGGGGGCTACAATGAGCAGTACTTC
CDR3aa: CVSSPQGGGGYNEQYF

d_gene: TRBD1
abundance: .
v_gene: TRBV10-3
j_gene: TRBJ1-1
CDR3nt: TGTGCCATCAGTGAGTCGGGACAGAACGCTGAAGCTTTCTTT
CDR3aa: CAISESGQNAEAFF

d_gene: .
abundance: .
v_gene: TRBV24-1
j_gene: TRBJ2-6
CDR3nt: TGTGCCACCAGTGATTCGGGACAAATCTCTGGGGCCAACGTCCTGACTTTC
CDR3aa: CATSDSGQISGANVLTF

d_gene: .
abundance: once
v_gene: TRBV20-1
j_gene: TRBJ1-4
CDR3nt: TGCAGTGCTAGAGAAGGGGCAGGGCGGAGGAAACTGTTTTTT
CDR3aa: CSAREGAGRRKLFF

d_gene: TRBD2
abundance: few
v_gene: TRBV7-9
j_gene: TRBJ2-7
CDR3nt: TGTGCCAGCAGCTTAGTCCTAGCGGGGTACAATGAGCAGTACTTC
CDR3aa: CASSLVLAGYNEQYF

d_gene: TRBD1
abundance: .
v_gene: TRBV6-1
j_gene: TRBJ2-3
CDR3nt: TGTGCCAGCAGTCCCGGGACAGGGGCCGGGGGACGCACAGATACGCAGTATTTT
CDR3aa: CASSPGTGAGGRTDTQYF

d_gene: .
abundance: many
v_gene: TRBV6-2/TRBV6-3
j_gene: TRBJ1-5
CDR3nt: TGTGCCAGCAGTCTCCCGGGGCACAGCAATCAGCCCCAGCATTTT
CDR3aa: CASSLPGHSNQPQHF

d_gene: TRBD2
abundance: many
v_gene: TRBV12-3/TRBV12-4
j_gene: TRBJ2-5
CDR3nt: TGTGCCAGCAGGGGACTAACCCAAGAGACCCAGTACTTC
CDR3aa: CASRGLTQETQYF

d_gene: .
abundance: many
v_gene: TRBV6-6
j_gene: TRBJ1-2
CDR3nt: TGTGCCAGCAGTTCCCCAACGTCCGGGAAGGGCTACACCTTC
CDR3aa: CASSSPTSGKGYTF

d_gene: TRBD2
abundance: many
v_gene: TRBV7-2
j_gene: TRBJ2-1
CDR3nt: TGTGCCAGCAGCTTAGACCGGGGGGGCCGGGGTGAGCAGTTCTTC
CDR3aa: CASSLDRGGRGEQFF

d_gene: .
abundance: .
v_gene: TRBV12-3/TRBV12-4
j_gene: TRBJ2-7
CDR3nt: TGTGCCAGCAGCTACAGGGTGGGAGCCTCCAATGAGCAGTACTTC
CDR3aa: CASSYRVGASNEQYF

d_gene: .
abundance: few
v_gene: TRBV24-1
j_gene: TRBJ2-6
CDR3nt: TGTGCCACCAGTGAGCCAGGGGATGGGGCCAACGTCCTGACTTTC
CDR3aa: CATSEPGDGANVLTF

d_gene: .
abundance: many
v_gene: TRBV11-2
j_gene: TRBJ2-5
CDR3nt: TGTGCCACCACCTCGTGGACGGACTCGGAGACCCAGTACTTC
CDR3aa: CATTSWTDSETQYF

d_gene: TRBD1
abundance: many
v_gene: TRBV5-1
j_gene: TRBJ1-2
CDR3nt: TGCGCCAGCAGCCCCGACTCCGGGACAGGGACGAACACCTTC
CDR3aa: CASSPDSGTGTNTF

d_gene: .
abundance: .
v_gene: TRBV6-5
j_gene: TRBJ1-2
CDR3nt: TGTGCCAGCAGCGGAGGACAGTTCTATGGCTACACCTTC
CDR3aa: CASSGGQFYGYTF

d_gene: .
abundance: many
v_gene: TRBV7-9
j_gene: TRBJ1-2
CDR3nt: TGTGCCAGCAGCTTAGGAGTAGACTCCATGGGCTACACCTTC
CDR3aa: CASSLGVDSMGYTF

d_gene: TRBD2
abundance: many
v_gene: TRBV4-2
j_gene: TRBJ2-1
CDR3nt: TGTGCCAGCAGCCAAGATTTGAGCGGGGGGGCATCCTACAATGAGCAGTTCTTC
CDR3aa: CASSQDLSGGASYNEQFF